The 27 T cell receptor beta chains reported below all come from one sample, sequenced in a study of metastatic and nonmetastatic thyroid tumors. No patient received treatment before thyroid surgery. With MiXCR, TCRdb reprocessed the PCR reads. Among about 43,000 clones listed, roughly 3.2% were seen once. Input material: blood. These receptors were collected from a female donor with papillary thyroid cancer or a benign thyroid nodule (not recorded which). Some clones in this sample may be carry-over from other donors' samples.

This clone was counted ten times or more. This rearrangement joins TRBV20-1 to TRBJ2-1, with 8 bases identical to TRBD2. CDR1 and CDR2 (germline): DFQATT, SNEGSKA (reference sequence). This CDR3 has 17 amino acids. The V gene end was trimmed by 0 bases and the J gene end by 6 bases; junction bases not matched to a gene: 13. CDR3 sequence: CSARDSSGVAGLNEQFF. CDR3 coding DNA: TGCAGTGCTAGAGATTCCTCCGGGGTAGCGGGACTCAATGAGCAGTTCTTC.

This clone was counted only a few times. The V call is TRBV30, the J call TRBJ2-7, with no clear D. V was cut by 2 bases and J by 7 bases, with 15 bases left in between. The CDR3 spans 13 residues. In germline, CDR1 is GTSNPN, CDR2 SVGIG (reference sequence). CDR3 sequence (DNA): TGTGCCTGGAGTTGGATAGACTCCGGGGAGCAGTACTTC. Its translation is CAWSWIDSGEQYF. The full variable domain, with the rest looked up from reference TRBV30 and TRBJ2-7, is SQTIHQWPATLVQPVGSPLSLECTVEGTSNPNLYWYRQAAGRGLQLLFYSVGIGQISSEVPQNLSASRPQDRQFILSSKKLLLSDSGFYLCAWSWIDSGEQYFGPGTRLTVT.

This clone showed up just a few times. The genes are TRBV4-1 and TRBJ1-1; 8 bases are a match to TRBD1. V lost 4 bases to trimming and J lost 9 bases; unmatched junction nucleotides: 13. The CDR3 has 15 residues. Per germline, CDR1 MGHRA and CDR2 YSYEKL. CDR3 coding DNA: TGCGCCAGCAGCCTCGGACAGGGCTACCGTTCTAAAGCTTTCTTT. Translated, it gives CASSLGQGYRSKAFF.

This clone showed up many times. The chain employs TRBV2 and TRBJ1-3; D remains unclear. In germline, CDR1 is SNHLY, CDR2 FYNNEI. The V end lost 6 bases, the J end lost 8 bases, and 11 bases lay between the germline ends. The CDR3 length is 12 residues. The CDR3 here is CASSGRGDTIYF. CDR3 nucleotides: TGTGCCAGCAGCGGGCGAGGAGACACCATATATTTT. Complete variable domain (other parts from reference TRBV2 and TRBJ1-3): EPEVTQTPSHQVTQMGQEVILRCVPISNHLYFYWYRQILGQKVEFLVSFYNNEISEKSEIFDDQFSVERPDGSNFTLKIRSTKLEDSAMYFCASSGRGDTIYFGEGSWLTVV.

The table lists this clone with many counts. J is TRBJ1-4 and V is TRBV20-1; the match to TRBD1 covers 7 bases. V shed 6 bases and J 7 bases; nucleotides not matched to a gene: 14. Germline V gene lookup returns CDR1 DFQATT and CDR2 SNEGSKA (reference sequence). The CDR3 runs to 15 residues. CDR3 sequence reads: CSARNDRGGSEKLFF. The CDR3 DNA reads TGCAGTGCCAGGAATGACAGAGGGGGCTCTGAAAAACTGTTTTTT.

This clone ranks as medium-sized. V gene TRBV30 combines with J gene TRBJ2-7; 9 nucleotides align to TRBD1. Germline values: CDR1 GTSNPN, CDR2 SVGIG (reference sequence). CDR3 length: 13 residues. V lost 2 bases, J lost 5 bases, and 4 bases stayed unmatched. The CDR3 DNA reads TGTGCCTGGAGTTGGGACAGGGAGCACGAGCAGTACTTC. As protein: CAWSWDREHEQYF. The full variable domain, with the rest looked up from reference TRBV30 and TRBJ2-7, is SQTIHQWPATLVQPVGSPLSLECTVEGTSNPNLYWYRQAAGRGLQLLFYSVGIGQISSEVPQNLSASRPQDRQFILSSKKLLLSDSGFYLCAWSWDREHEQYFGPGTRLTVT.

This clone was found many times. The genes are TRBV11-3 and TRBJ2-1; 8 nucleotides align to TRBD2. The length of the CDR3 is 14 residues. Germline V gene sequence: CDR1 SGHNT, CDR2 YENEEA. J gave up 7 bases and V 5 bases, and 7 bases lay outside the gene matches. The CDR3 protein is CASSPRRGGNEQFF. The CDR3 nucleotides read TGTGCCAGCAGCCCTCGCCGGGGGGGTAATGAGCAGTTCTTC.

This clone came up a few times. The J gene is TRBJ1-6, the V gene TRBV28, with D hard to call. CDR1 and CDR2 from the germline V gene are MDHEN and SYDVKM. V dropped 5 bases and J dropped 0 bases, with 8 bases sitting between them. The CDR3 is 15 amino acids. The CDR3 loop is CASSGFSSYNSPLHF. The DNA for the CDR3 is TGTGCCAGCAGTGGATTTAGCTCCTATAATTCACCCCTCCACTTT.

This clone was counted ten times or more. CDR3 in DNA: TGTGCCAGCAGCTTCTTCGGAGCCGGGTTGGCAAACACCATATATTTT. This gives the protein CASSFFGAGLANTIYF. This chain links TRBV7-2 with TRBJ1-3; unclear D gene. The V end lost 3 bases, the J end lost 6 bases, and 18 bases lay between the germline ends. The CDR3 consists of 16 residues. Germline V CDR1 and CDR2: SGHTA, FQGNSA.

This clone occurred many times. The chain links TRBV19 to TRBJ1-4; possible D gene TRBD1, 5 bases. CDR1 and CDR2 (germline): LNHDA, SQIVND (reference sequence). V was clipped by 4 bases and J by 0 bases, with 9 bases between them. The CDR3 covers 15 residues. This chain's CDR3 is CASSRKGATNEKLFF. In nucleotides, the CDR3 is TGTGCCAGTAGTAGGAAAGGGGCAACTAATGAAAAACTGTTTTTT.

The chain links TRBV6-2 or TRBV6-3 to TRBJ2-3; D is perhaps TRBD1 (5 bases). V dropped 2 bases and J dropped 6 bases, with 15 bases sitting between them. Germline CDR1 and CDR2: MNHEY and SVGEGT. The CDR3 sequence is 15 residues long. CDR3 sequence reads: CASSYQGRIFDTQYF. The CDR3 coding sequence is TGTGCCAGCAGTTACCAGGGCCGGATTTTCGATACGCAGTATTTT.

In its sample, this clone was seen a few times. The V call is TRBV19, the J call TRBJ1-2; possibly TRBD1 for D (5 bases). The V end was cut by 1 base, the J end by 0 bases, with 6 bases between. The germline V gene has CDR1 LNHDA and CDR2 SQIVND (reference sequence). The CDR3 covers 14 residues. For the CDR3, the DNA is TGTGCCAGTAGTATAGCGACAGCTAACTATGGCTACACCTTC. It encodes CASSIATANYGYTF.

This clone came up many times. This chain connects TRBV7-9 to TRBJ2-7, with D maybe TRBD1 (6 bases). V lost 1 base and J 4 bases, leaving 8 bases between the germline ends. CDR3 length: 13 residues. The germline V gene encodes CDR1 SEHNR and CDR2 FQNEAQ (reference sequence). Here the CDR3 DNA reads TGTGCCAGCAGCTTAGAAGGGGGATACGAGCAGTACTTC. Translation: CASSLEGGYEQYF.

This clone came up many times. This rearrangement joins TRBV20-1 to TRBJ1-1; a weak D match, TRBD1 (6 bases). V was shortened by 3 bases and J by 4 bases, with 12 bases between the two germline ends. From germline, CDR1 is DFQATT and CDR2 SNEGSKA (reference sequence). The CDR3 is 13 amino acids. In nucleotides, the CDR3 is TGCAGTGCTAGGAGAGGGGGGAGCACTGAAGCTTTCTTT. This encodes CSARRGGSTEAFF.

Details on this clone: At one of its ends the junction is not consistent with the germline gene, which may arise from a read error. CDR3 DNA sequence: TGTGCCAGCAGTGAGTGGCGGGGGACCTACGAGCAGTACTTC. As protein: CASSEWRGTYEQYF. The gene calls are TRBV4-1 and TRBJ2-7; 7 bases agree with TRBD2. This CDR3 has 14 amino acids. The germline V gene encodes CDR1 MGHRA and CDR2 YSYEKL.

The chain is built from TRBV11-2 and TRBJ2-7; TRBD2 agrees at 8 bases. Germline-derived CDR1 and CDR2 are SGHAT and FQNNGV. J lost 0 bases, V lost 3 bases, and 7 bases had no gene match. This CDR3 is built from 16 residues. In DNA, the CDR3 is TGTGCCAGCAGCTTCAATAGCGGGGAATTCTCCTACGAGCAGTACTTC. Its translation: CASSFNSGEFSYEQYF.

In this sample, this clone turned up a few times. The V gene is TRBV6-6, the J gene TRBJ2-5; D might be TRBD1 (5 bases). The V end lost 0 bases, the J end lost 5 bases, and 16 bases lay between the germline ends. CDR1 and CDR2 from the germline V gene are MNHNY and SVGAGI (reference sequence). This CDR3 spans 16 amino acids. The CDR3 loop is CASSYSIAGKGETQYF. The CDR3 nucleotides read TGTGCCAGCAGTTACTCGATCGCAGGGAAGGGCGAGACCCAGTACTTC.

This clone was found many times. The gene calls are TRBV24-1 and TRBJ2-3, with D unclear. V was cut by 3 bases and J by 3 bases, with 6 bases left in between. The CDR3 covers 13 residues. Per the germline V gene, CDR1 is KGHDR and CDR2 is SFDVKD. This CDR3 reads CATSDPPTDTQYF. In nucleotides, the CDR3 is TGTGCCACCAGTGATCCGCCGACAGATACGCAGTATTTT.

This clone was detected many times. The gene calls are TRBV20-1 and TRBJ1-5, with TRBD1 as a possible D gene (6 bases). Germline V gives CDR1 DFQATT, CDR2 SNEGSKA (reference sequence). The CDR3 runs 15 residues. The V end was cut by 0 bases, the J end by 4 bases, with 13 bases between. In nucleotides, the CDR3 is TGCAGTGCTAGAGATTCGGGGCAGGGGAATCAGCCCCAGCATTTT. It encodes CSARDSGQGNQPQHF.

The chain couples TRBV20-1 to TRBJ2-1; 11 positions match TRBD2. CDR1 DFQATT and CDR2 SNEGSKA come from the germline V gene (reference sequence). Trimming removed 4 bases from V and 5 bases from J; junction bases left unmatched: 10. This CDR3 is 16 amino acids long. DNA for the CDR3: TGCAGTGCTAATCCCCTAGCGGGAGGTGTGGACAATGAGCAGTTCTTC. It yields the protein CSANPLAGGVDNEQFF.

Ten or more counts support this clone. The chain links TRBV30 to TRBJ2-1, with 8 bases that match TRBD1. The CDR3 length is 13 residues. V was clipped by 5 bases and J by 5 bases; unmatched bases: 5. In germline, CDR1 is GTSNPN, CDR2 SVGIG (reference sequence). CDR3 region: CAWDRGRNNEQFF. CDR3 in DNA: TGTGCCTGGGACAGGGGTCGGAACAATGAGCAGTTCTTC.

The CDR3 spells CASSALTGGLLDEQFF. The CDR3 bases are TGTGCCAGCAGTGCACTGACAGGGGGCCTCTTGGATGAGCAGTTCTTC. The chain is built from TRBV2 and TRBJ2-1, with 10 bases fitting TRBD1. J was trimmed by 8 bases and V by 4 bases; bases with no gene match: 11. Germline assignment: CDR1 SNHLY and CDR2 FYNNEI. This CDR3 has 16 residues.

This clone appeared many times. V is TRBV6-1 and J is TRBJ2-1; D is possibly TRBD1 (6 bases). The CDR3 is made up of 15 amino acids. The germline gives CDR1 MNHNS, CDR2 SASEGT. With 5 bases removed from V and 4 bases from J, the gap between germline ends came to 15 bases. CDR3 nucleotide sequence: TGTGCCAGCAGTTATGGGGACACAACTTACAATGAGCAGTTCTTC. Its translation is CASSYGDTTYNEQFF.

There are a few counts of this clone. The J gene is TRBJ1-3, the V gene TRBV20-1; D remains unclear. The V and J ends lost 5 bases and 2 bases respectively, with 16 bases between them. CDR1 is DFQATT, CDR2 SNEGSKA, per germline (reference sequence). The CDR3 is 15 amino acids. CDR3 sequence: CSAPRHEGTGNTIYF. The CDR3 DNA follows: TGCAGTGCTCCTCGACACGAAGGTACTGGAAACACCATATATTTT.

This clone was seen only a few times. Other nucleotide sequences in the sample specify the same CDR3. The V gene is TRBV6-1, the J gene TRBJ1-2; D unresolved. The germline V gene has CDR1 MNHNS and CDR2 SASEGT. Trimming took 2 bases from V and 5 from J, leaving 15 bases between them. The CDR3 runs to 15 residues. The CDR3 DNA reads as TGTGCCAGCAGTGAACGAGAGACGCCGGGTTATGGCTACACCTTC. Encoded protein: CASSERETPGYGYTF.

This clone has a count of ten or more. This chain joins TRBV7-9 and TRBJ2-5; 10 bases fit TRBD2. This CDR3 is built from 17 residues. Germline V CDR1 and CDR2: SEHNR, FQNEAQ (reference sequence). Losses at the gene ends were 2 bases for V and 4 bases for J; bases not matched to a gene: 10. CDR3 sequence (DNA): TGTGCCAGCAGCTTAAGAGTCCTAGCGGGAGTAGTAGAGACCCAGTACTTC. As protein: CASSLRVLAGVVETQYF.

This clone was seen many times. The V and J genes are TRBV2 and TRBJ2-7, with TRBD2 identical over 10 bases. Looked up from germline, CDR1 is SNHLY and CDR2 is FYNNEI. With V trimmed by 4 bases and J by 7 bases, 4 bases remained unmatched. This CDR3 region has 13 residues. CDR3 in DNA: TGTGCCAGCAGTGCCCAGCGGGAGGGGGAGCAGTACTTC. Translated: CASSAQREGEQYF.